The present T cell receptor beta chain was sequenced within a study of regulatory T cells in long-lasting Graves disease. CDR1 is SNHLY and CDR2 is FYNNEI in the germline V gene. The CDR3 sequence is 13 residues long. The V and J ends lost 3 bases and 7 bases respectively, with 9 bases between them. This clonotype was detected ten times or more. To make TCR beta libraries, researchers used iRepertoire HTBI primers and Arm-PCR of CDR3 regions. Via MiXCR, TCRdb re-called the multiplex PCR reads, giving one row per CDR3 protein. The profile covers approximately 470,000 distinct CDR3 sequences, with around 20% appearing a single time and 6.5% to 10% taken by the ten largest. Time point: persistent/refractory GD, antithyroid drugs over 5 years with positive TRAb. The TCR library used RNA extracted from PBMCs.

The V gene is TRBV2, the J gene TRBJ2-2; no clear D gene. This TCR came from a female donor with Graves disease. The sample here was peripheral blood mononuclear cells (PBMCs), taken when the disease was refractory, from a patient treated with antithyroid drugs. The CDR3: CASSDFRSGELFF. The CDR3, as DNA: TGTGCCAGCAGTGACTTTAGGAGCGGGGAGCTGTTTTTT.